This T cell receptor (beta chain) was captured in a study of T cells in Graves' hyperthyroidism and ophthalmopathy. This clonotype was recorded at least ten times. The CDR3 spans 13 residues. Germline trimming cut 3 bases from V and 5 bases from J; bases unmatched to any gene: 3. Germline CDR1 is LGHDT and CDR2 is YNNKEL (reference sequence). The CDR3 regions of TCR beta were amplified from RNA transcripts. The TCR CDR3 was amplified in a first-round RT-PCR using the HTBI primer set. Via MiXCR, TCRdb re-called the multiplex PCR reads, giving one row per CDR3 protein. The profile covers under 350,000 distinct CDR3 sequences, with 15% to 20% appearing a single time and under 55% taken by the ten largest.

The specimen sequenced was blood. The J gene is TRBJ2-5, the V gene TRBV3-1; 7 bases match TRBD2. This receptor was obtained from a woman aged 50 to 60 with Graves' hyperthyroidism. Here the CDR3 reads CASSQREGETQYF. In nucleotides, the CDR3 is TGTGCCAGCAGCCAGAGGGAGGGGGAGACCCAGTACTTC.